The source of this TCR beta chain is a study of blood T cell repertoires in COVID-19. Across the whole study: Some COVID-19 samples were acute and others convalescent; all came from the United States, Italy and Spain. T cells, B-cell-depleted T cells, or PBMCs provided the cDNA or gDNA that served as material.

Measured with immunoSEQ multiplex PCR; TCRdb has only the in-frame clones, and not every one. The sample has approximately 81,000 clones, around 92% seen once. The sequencing input was peripheral blood. This TCR came from a woman between 50 and 59 years old in a cohort sampled during active COVID-19.

The CDR3 DNA reads as TGTGCCAGCATTAATCTAAACTATGGCTACACCTTC. It is translated as CASINLNYGYTF. V is TRBV6-5 and J is TRBJ1-2; no reliable D call. This CDR3 is 12 amino acids long. Germline CDR1 and CDR2: MNHEY and SVGAGI. V was trimmed by 7 bases and J by 2 bases, leaving 8 bases between them.